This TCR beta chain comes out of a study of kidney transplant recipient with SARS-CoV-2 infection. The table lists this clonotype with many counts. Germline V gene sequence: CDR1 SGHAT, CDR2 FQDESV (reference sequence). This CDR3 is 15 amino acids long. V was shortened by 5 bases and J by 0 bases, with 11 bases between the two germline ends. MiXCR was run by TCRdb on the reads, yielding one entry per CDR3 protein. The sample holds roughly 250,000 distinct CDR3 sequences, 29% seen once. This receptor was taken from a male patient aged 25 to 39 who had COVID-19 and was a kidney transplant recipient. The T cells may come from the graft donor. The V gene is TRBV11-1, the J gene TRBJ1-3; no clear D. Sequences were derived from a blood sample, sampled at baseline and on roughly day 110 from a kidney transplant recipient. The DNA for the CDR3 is TGTGCCAGCAGCGCCCGGATCAGCTCTGGAAACACCATATATTTT. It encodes CASSARISSGNTIYF.